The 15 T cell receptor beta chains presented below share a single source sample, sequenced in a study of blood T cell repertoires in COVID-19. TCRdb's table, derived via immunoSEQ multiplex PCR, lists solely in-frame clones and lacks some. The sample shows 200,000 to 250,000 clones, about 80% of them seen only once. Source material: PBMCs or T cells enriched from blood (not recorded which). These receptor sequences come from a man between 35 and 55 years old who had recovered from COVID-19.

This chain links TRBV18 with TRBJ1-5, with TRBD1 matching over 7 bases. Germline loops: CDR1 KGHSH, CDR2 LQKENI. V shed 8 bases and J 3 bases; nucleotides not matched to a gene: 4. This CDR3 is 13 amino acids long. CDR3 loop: CASRDSFNQPQHF. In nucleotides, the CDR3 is TGTGCCAGCCGGGACAGCTTCAATCAGCCCCAGCATTTT.

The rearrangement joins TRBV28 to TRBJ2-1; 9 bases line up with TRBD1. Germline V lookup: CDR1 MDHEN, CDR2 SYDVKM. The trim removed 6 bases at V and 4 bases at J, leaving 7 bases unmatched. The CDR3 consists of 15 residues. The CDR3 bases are TGTGCCAGCAGGCCTCGGGGACAGGGTTACAATGAGCAGTTCTTC. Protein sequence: CASRPRGQGYNEQFF.

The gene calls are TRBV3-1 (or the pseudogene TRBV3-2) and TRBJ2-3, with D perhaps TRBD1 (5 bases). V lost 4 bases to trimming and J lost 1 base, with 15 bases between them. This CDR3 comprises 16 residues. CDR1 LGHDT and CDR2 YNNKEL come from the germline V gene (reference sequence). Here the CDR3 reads CASSRQGDIRTDTQYF. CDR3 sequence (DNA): TGTGCCAGCAGCCGACAAGGGGATATCCGCACAGATACGCAGTATTTT.

The chain's CDR3 is CASSFGGGATEAFF. CDR3 nucleotides: TGTGCCAGCAGCTTCGGTGGGGGGGCCACTGAAGCTTTCTTT. The rearrangement links TRBV27 to TRBJ1-1, with D possibly matching TRBD1 (6 bases). The CDR3 is 14 amino acids. Between the trimmed V and J ends, which lost 6 bases and 4 bases, there was a span of 15 bases. Germline loops: CDR1 MNHEY, CDR2 SMNVEV (reference sequence).

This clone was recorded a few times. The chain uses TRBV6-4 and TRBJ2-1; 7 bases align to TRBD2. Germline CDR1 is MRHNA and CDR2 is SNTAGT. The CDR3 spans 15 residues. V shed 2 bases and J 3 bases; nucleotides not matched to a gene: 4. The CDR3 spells CASSDGLADYNEQFF. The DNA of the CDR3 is TGTGCCAGCAGTGACGGCCTAGCGGACTACAATGAGCAGTTCTTC.

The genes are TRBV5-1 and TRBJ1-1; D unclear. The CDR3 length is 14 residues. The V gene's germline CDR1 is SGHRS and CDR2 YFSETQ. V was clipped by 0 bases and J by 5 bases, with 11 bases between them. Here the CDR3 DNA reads TGCGCCAGCAGCTTGGGGGCATCCGGAACTGAAGCTTTCTTT. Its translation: CASSLGASGTEAFF.

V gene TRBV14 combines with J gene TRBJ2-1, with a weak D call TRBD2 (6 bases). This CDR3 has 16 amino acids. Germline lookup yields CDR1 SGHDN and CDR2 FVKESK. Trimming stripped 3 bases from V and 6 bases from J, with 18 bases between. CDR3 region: CASSHLSPAGTNEQFF. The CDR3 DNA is TGTGCCAGCAGCCACCTAAGTCCGGCGGGAACCAATGAGCAGTTCTTC.

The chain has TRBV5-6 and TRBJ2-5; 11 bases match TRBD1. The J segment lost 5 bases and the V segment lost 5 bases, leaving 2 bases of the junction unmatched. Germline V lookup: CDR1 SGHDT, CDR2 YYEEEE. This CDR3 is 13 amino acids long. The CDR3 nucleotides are TGTGCCAGCAGTCGGACAGGGGGCGAGACCCAGTACTTC. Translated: CASSRTGGETQYF. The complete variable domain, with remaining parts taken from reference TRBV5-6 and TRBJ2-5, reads DAGVTQSPTHLIKTRGQQVTLRCSPKSGHDTVSWYQQALGQGPQFIFQYYEEEERQRGNFPDRFSGHQFPNYSSELNVNALLLGDSALYLCASSRTGGETQYFGPGTRLLVL.

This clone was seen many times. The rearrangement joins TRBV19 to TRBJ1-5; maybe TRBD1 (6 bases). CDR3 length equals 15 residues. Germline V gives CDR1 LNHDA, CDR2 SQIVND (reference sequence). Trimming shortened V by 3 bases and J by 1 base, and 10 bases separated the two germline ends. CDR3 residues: CASSMWDNSNQPQHF. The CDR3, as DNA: TGTGCCAGTAGTATGTGGGACAACAGCAATCAGCCCCAGCATTTT.

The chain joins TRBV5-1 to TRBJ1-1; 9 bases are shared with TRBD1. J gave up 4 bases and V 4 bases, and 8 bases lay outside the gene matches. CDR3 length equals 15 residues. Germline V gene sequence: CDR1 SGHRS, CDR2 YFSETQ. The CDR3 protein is CASSAGQGWGTEAFF. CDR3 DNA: TGCGCCAGCAGCGCCGGACAGGGGTGGGGCACTGAAGCTTTCTTT.

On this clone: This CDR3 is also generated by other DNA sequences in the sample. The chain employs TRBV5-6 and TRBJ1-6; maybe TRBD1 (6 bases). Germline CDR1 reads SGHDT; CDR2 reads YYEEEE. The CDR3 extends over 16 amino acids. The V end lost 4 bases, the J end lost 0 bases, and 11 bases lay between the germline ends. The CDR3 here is CASSRGQSSYNSPLHF. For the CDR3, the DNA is TGTGCCAGCAGCCGAGGACAGAGCTCCTATAATTCACCCCTCCACTTT.

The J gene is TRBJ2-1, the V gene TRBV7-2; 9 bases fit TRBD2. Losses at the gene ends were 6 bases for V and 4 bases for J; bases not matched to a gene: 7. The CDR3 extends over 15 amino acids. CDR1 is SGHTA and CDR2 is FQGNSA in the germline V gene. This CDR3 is CASRPTSGPYNEQFF. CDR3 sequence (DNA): TGTGCCAGCAGACCAACTAGCGGGCCATACAATGAGCAGTTCTTC.

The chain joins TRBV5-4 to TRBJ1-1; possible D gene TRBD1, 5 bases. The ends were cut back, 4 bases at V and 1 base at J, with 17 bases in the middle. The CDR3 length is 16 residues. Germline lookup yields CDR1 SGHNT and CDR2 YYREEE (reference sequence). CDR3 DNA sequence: TGTGCCAGCAGCCCCGGCTTAGGGGTAACGAACACTGAAGCTTTCTTT. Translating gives CASSPGLGVTNTEAFF.

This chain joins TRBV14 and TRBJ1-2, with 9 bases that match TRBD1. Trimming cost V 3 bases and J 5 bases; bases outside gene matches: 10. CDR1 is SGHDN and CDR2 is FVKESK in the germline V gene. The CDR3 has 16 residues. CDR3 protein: CASSQWDRVNCYGYTF. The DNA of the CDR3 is TGTGCCAGCAGCCAGTGGGACAGGGTAAACTGTTATGGCTACACCTTC.

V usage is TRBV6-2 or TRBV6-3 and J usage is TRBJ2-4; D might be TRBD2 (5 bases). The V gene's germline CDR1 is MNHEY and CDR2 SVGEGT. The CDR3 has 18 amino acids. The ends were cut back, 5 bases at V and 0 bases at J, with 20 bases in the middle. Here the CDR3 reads CASSGRHSGPLAKNIQYF. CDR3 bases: TGTGCCAGCAGTGGGAGACACAGTGGGCCCCTAGCCAAAAACATTCAGTACTTC.